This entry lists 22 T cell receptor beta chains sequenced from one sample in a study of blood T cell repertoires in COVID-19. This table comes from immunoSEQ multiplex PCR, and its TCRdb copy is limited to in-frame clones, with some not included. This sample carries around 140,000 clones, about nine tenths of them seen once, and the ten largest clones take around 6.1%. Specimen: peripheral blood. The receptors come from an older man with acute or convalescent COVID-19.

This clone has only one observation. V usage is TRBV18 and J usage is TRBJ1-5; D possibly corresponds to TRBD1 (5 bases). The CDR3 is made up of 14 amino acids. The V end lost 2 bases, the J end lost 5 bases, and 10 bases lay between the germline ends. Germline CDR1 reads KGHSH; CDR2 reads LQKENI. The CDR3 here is CASSPIGGDQPQHF. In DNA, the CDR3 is TGTGCCAGCTCACCAATCGGGGGGGATCAGCCCCAGCATTTT.

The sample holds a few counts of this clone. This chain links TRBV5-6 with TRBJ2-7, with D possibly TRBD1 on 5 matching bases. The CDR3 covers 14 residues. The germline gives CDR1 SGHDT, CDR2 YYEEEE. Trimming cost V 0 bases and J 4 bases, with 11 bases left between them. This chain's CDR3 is CASSLGQGGYEQYF. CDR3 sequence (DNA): TGTGCCAGCAGCTTGGGGCAGGGTGGATACGAGCAGTACTTC.

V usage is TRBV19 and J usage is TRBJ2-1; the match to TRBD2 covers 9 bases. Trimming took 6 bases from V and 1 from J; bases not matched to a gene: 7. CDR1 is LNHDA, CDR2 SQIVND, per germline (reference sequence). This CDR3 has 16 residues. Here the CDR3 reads CASSVNSGSSYNEQFF. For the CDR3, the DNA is TGTGCCAGTAGCGTTAATAGCGGGAGTTCCTACAATGAGCAGTTCTTC.

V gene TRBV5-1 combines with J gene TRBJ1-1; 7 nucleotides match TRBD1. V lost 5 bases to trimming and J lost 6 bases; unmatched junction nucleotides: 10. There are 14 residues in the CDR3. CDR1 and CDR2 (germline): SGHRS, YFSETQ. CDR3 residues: CASRTTGQVAEAFF. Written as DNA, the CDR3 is TGCGCCAGCAGAACTACTGGACAGGTTGCTGAAGCTTTCTTT.

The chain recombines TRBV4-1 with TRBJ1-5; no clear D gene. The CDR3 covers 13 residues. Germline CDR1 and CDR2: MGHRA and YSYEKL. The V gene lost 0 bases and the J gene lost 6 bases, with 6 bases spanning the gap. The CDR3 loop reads CASSQEQSQPQHF. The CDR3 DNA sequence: TGCGCCAGCAGCCAAGAACAGAGTCAGCCCCAGCATTTT.

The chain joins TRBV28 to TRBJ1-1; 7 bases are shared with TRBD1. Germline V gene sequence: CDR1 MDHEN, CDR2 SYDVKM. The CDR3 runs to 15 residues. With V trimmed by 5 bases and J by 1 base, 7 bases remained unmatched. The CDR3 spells CASSPGTATNTEAFF. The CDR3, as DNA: TGTGCCAGCAGTCCGGGGACAGCGACGAACACTGAAGCTTTCTTT.

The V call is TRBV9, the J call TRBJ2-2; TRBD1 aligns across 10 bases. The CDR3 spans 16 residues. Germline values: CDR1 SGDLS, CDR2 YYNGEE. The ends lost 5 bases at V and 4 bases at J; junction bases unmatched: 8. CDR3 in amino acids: CASSFGTGDTTGELFF. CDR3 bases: TGTGCCAGCAGTTTTGGGACAGGGGATACCACCGGGGAGCTGTTTTTT.

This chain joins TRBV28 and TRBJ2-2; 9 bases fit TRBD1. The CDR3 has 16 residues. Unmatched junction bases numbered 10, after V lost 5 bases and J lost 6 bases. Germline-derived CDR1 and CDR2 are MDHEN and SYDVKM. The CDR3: CASSPPGQGVAGELFF. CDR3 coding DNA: TGTGCCAGCAGTCCCCCGGGACAGGGAGTTGCCGGGGAGCTGTTTTTT. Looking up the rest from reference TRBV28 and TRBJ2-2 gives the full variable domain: DVKVTQSSRYLVKRTGEKVFLECVQDMDHENMFWYRQDPGLGLRLIYFSYDVKMKEKGDIPEGYSVSREKKERFSLILESASTNQTSMYLCASSPPGQGVAGELFFGEGSRLTVL.

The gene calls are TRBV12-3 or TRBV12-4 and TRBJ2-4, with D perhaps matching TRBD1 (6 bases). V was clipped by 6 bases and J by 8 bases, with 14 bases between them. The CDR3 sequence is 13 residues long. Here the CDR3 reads CASRGQPGDIQYF. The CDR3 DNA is TGTGCCAGCAGGGGACAACCCGGGGACATTCAGTACTTC.

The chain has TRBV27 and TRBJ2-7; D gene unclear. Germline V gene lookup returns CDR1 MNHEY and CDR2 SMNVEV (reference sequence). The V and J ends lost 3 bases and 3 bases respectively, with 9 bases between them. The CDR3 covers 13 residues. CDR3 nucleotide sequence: TGTGCCAGCAGTTTCTCTCCCGGCTACGAGCAGTACTTC. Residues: CASSFSPGYEQYF.

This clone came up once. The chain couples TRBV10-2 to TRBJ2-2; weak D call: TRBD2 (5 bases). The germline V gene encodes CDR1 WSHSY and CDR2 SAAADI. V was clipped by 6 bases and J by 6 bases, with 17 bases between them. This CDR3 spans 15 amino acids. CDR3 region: CASRFGESWSGELFF. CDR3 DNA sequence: TGCGCCAGCAGGTTCGGGGAGTCCTGGTCCGGGGAGCTGTTTTTT.

The CDR3 spells CASTHRDRGNSPLHF. The CDR3 DNA reads TGTGCCAGCACCCATCGGGACAGGGGTAATTCACCCCTCCACTTT. V gene TRBV28 combines with J gene TRBJ1-6; 10 bases match TRBD1. After removal of 7 bases from V and 6 bases from J, the junction contained 6 bases not matched to a gene. This CDR3 has 15 amino acids. Germline CDR1 reads MDHEN; CDR2 reads SYDVKM.

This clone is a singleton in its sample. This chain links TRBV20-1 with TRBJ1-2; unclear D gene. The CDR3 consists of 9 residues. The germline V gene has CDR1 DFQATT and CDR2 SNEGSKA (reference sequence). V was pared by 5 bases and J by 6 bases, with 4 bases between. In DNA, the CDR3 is TGCAGTGCTCGGGATGGCTACACCTTC. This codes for CSARDGYTF.

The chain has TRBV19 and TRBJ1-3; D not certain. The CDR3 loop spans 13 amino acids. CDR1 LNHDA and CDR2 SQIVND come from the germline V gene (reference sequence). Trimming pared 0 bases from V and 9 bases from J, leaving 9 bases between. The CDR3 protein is CASSIDASGTIYF. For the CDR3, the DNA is TGTGCCAGTAGTATAGATGCGTCGGGCACCATATATTTT. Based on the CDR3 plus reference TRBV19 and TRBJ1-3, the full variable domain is DGGITQSPKYLFRKEGQNVTLSCEQNLNHDAMYWYRQDPGQGLRLIYYSQIVNDFQKGDIAEGYSVSREKKESFPLTVTSAQKNPTAFYLCASSIDASGTIYFGEGSWLTVV.

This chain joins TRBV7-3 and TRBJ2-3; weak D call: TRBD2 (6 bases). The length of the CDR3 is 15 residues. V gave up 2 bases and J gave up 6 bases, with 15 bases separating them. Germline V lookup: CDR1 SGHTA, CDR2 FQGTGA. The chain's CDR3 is CASSLRPDYADTQYF. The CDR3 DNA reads TGTGCCAGCAGCTTACGCCCGGACTATGCTGATACGCAGTATTTT.

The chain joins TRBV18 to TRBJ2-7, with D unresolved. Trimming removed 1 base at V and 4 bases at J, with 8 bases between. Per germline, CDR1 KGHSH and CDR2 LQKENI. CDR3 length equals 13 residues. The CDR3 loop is CASSPLAGYEQYF. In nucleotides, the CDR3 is TGTGCCAGCTCACCACTCGCCGGTTACGAGCAGTACTTC. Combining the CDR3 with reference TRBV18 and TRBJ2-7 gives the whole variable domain NAGVMQNPRHLVRRRGQEARLRCSPMKGHSHVYWYRQLPEEGLKFMVYLQKENIIDESGMPKERFSAEFPKEGPSILRIQQVVRGDSAAYFCASSPLAGYEQYFGPGTRLTVT.

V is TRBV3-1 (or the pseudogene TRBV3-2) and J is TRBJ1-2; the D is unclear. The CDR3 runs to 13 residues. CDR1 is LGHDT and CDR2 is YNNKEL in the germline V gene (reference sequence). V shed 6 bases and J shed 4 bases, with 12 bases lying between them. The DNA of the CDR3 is TGTGCCAGCAGTCTCCCTAGCGGCTATGGCTACACCTTC. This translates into CASSLPSGYGYTF.

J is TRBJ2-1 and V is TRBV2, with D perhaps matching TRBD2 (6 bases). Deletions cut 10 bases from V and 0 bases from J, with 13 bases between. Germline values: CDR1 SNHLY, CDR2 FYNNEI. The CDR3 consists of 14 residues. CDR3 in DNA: TGTGCCACGGGGGATAGAAGCTCCTACAATGAGCAGTTCTTC. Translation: CATGDRSSYNEQFF.

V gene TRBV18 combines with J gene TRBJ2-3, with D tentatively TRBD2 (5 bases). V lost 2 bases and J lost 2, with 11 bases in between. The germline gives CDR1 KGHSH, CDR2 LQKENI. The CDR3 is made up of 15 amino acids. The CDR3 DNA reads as TGTGCCAGCTCACCAGGACGAGGGAACACAGATACGCAGTATTTT. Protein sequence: CASSPGRGNTDTQYF. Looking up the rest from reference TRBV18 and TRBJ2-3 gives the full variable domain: NAGVMQNPRHLVRRRGQEARLRCSPMKGHSHVYWYRQLPEEGLKFMVYLQKENIIDESGMPKERFSAEFPKEGPSILRIQQVVRGDSAAYFCASSPGRGNTDTQYFGPGTRLTVL.

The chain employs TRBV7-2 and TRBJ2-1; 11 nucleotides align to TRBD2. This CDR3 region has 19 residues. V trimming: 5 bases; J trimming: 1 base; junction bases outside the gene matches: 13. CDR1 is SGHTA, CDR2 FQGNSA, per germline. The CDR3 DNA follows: TGTGCCAGCAGCCCTAGGGTGCTAGCGGGGGGAATTTCCTACAATGAGCAGTTCTTC. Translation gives CASSPRVLAGGISYNEQFF. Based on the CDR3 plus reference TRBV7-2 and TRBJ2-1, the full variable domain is GAGVSQSPSNKVTEKGKDVELRCDPISGHTALYWYRQSLGQGLEFLIYFQGNSAPDKSGLPSDRFSAERTGGSVSTLTIQRTQQEDSAVYLCASSPRVLAGGISYNEQFFGPGTRLTVL.

CDR3: CASSRNEQFF. CDR3 bases: TGTGCCAGCTCTAGGAATGAGCAGTTCTTC. The rearrangement uses TRBV28 and TRBJ2-1; D unresolved. The germline V and J ends were trimmed by 8 bases and 7 bases, with 6 bases remaining between them. The CDR3 is 10 residues long. The germline gives CDR1 MDHEN, CDR2 SYDVKM.

CDR3 residues: CASSLAGGNTIYF. CDR3 coding DNA: TGTGCCAGCAGCTTGGCCGGGGGAAACACCATATATTTT. The chain has TRBV5-4 and TRBJ1-3; the D is unclear. The CDR3 is 13 residues long. The V and J ends lost 0 bases and 4 bases respectively, with 5 bases between them. From germline, CDR1 is SGHNT and CDR2 YYREEE (reference sequence).